Below are 14 T cell receptor beta chains sequenced from a single sample in a study of shared clonotypes between healthy human individuals. Sequenced by immunoSEQ multiplex PCR; TCRdb stores in-frame clones only, minus some. This sample has over 1.4 million clones, with approximately 97% found just once. Sequenced sample: naive CD4+ T cells sorted from blood. Subset reported: CD45RA+ positively selected. The receptors come from a man aged 25 to 40 in good health.

The chain combines TRBV6-1 with TRBJ1-3, with TRBD1 as a possible D gene (6 bases). The V and J ends lost 2 bases and 4 bases respectively, with 18 bases between them. From germline, CDR1 is MNHNS and CDR2 SASEGT. The CDR3 runs to 17 residues. CDR3 residues: CASSEILGGLVGNTIYF. CDR3 nucleotide sequence: TGTGCCAGCAGTGAAATTTTGGGGGGCTTGGTAGGAAACACCATATATTTT.

The V call is TRBV5-1, the J call TRBJ2-7; D unresolved. The V end was cut by 4 bases, the J end by 9 bases, with 23 bases between. The CDR3 runs 15 residues. Germline V lookup: CDR1 SGHRS, CDR2 YFSETQ. The CDR3 DNA sequence: TGCGCCAGCAGCAAGTTTAATGGCAGAGAAGACGCGCAGTACTTC. This translates into CASSKFNGREDAQYF.

As to this clone: At the DNA level, this CDR3 is encoded by other sequences in the same sample as well. This chain connects TRBV2 to TRBJ2-1; D call uncertain. Germline lookup yields CDR1 SNHLY and CDR2 FYNNEI. The CDR3 is 15 residues long. The ends were cut back, 6 bases at V and 0 bases at J, with 12 bases in the middle. CDR3 nucleotides: TGTGCCAGCAGCCGCCCCCCGAGCTCCTACAATGAGCAGTTCTTC. Protein product: CASSRPPSSYNEQFF.

The chain combines TRBV6-5 with TRBJ2-7; D is unresolved. CDR1 and CDR2 from the germline V gene are MNHEY and SVGAGI. With 0 bases removed from V and 2 bases from J, the gap between germline ends came to 11 bases. This CDR3 region has 15 residues. CDR3 sequence (DNA): TGTGCCAGCAGTTACTCGATTCTGGAGACCTACGAGCAGTACTTC. Translation gives CASSYSILETYEQYF.

The chain couples TRBV4-1 to TRBJ2-3, with 8 bases fitting TRBD1. The CDR3 sequence is 15 residues long. The trim removed 2 bases at V and 6 bases at J, leaving 7 bases unmatched. Germline assignment: CDR1 MGHRA and CDR2 YSYEKL. CDR3 DNA: TGCGCCAGCAGCCAATTAGATCGGACAGGGGATACGCAGTATTTT. Residues: CASSQLDRTGDTQYF.

CDR3 bases: TGTGCCAGCAGCTCCGATGGGCCTCGACGCACAGATACGCAGTATTTT. It encodes CASSSDGPRRTDTQYF. The chain joins TRBV7-3 to TRBJ2-3, with D uncertain. The V gene's germline CDR1 is SGHTA and CDR2 FQGTGA. The CDR3 is made up of 16 amino acids. Trimming took off 4 bases at V and 1 base at J, with 15 bases between the two ends.

In its sample, this clone was seen once. This chain links TRBV29-1 with TRBJ2-1, with D tentatively TRBD1 (5 bases). V was shortened by 6 bases and J by 7 bases, with 10 bases between the two germline ends. This CDR3 has 11 residues. CDR1 is SQVTM and CDR2 is ANQGSEA in the germline V gene. The CDR3: CSVPPGNEQFF. The CDR3 nucleotides are TGCAGCGTCCCCCCAGGGAATGAGCAGTTCTTC.

This chain joins TRBV21-1 and TRBJ2-1. TRBV21-1 is shown as a pseudogene. The CDR3 is made up of 16 amino acids. DNA for the CDR3: TGTGCCAGCAGCAAAGTCACCGGCAGCTCCTACAATGAGCAGTTCTTC. It is translated as CASSKVTGSSYNEQFF.

The J gene is TRBJ2-5, the V gene TRBV18; TRBD1 aligns across 10 bases. V trimming: 2 bases; J trimming: 5 bases; junction bases outside the gene matches: 5. Germline values: CDR1 KGHSH, CDR2 LQKENI. This CDR3 is built from 15 residues. The CDR3 DNA reads TGTGCCAGCTCACCAGCGACAGGGGGCGTGGAGACCCAGTACTTC. Its protein is CASSPATGGVETQYF.

The CDR3 DNA sequence: TGTGCCAGCAGCTTGGCGGGCCCGTCAGATACGCAGTATTTT. It codes for CASSLAGPSDTQYF. The chain joins TRBV5-4 to TRBJ2-3; unclear D gene. Trimming removed 0 bases at V and 4 bases at J, with 9 bases between. CDR1 SGHNT and CDR2 YYREEE come from the germline V gene (reference sequence). This CDR3 contains 14 residues.

This clone was recorded many times. The same CDR3 is also encoded by other DNA sequences in this sample. In nucleotides, the CDR3 is TGTGCCAGCAGTTCCCTCGGAGGCACAGATACGCAGTATTTT. This translates into CASSSLGGTDTQYF. This chain uses TRBV28 with TRBJ2-3, with unresolved D. The CDR3 is 14 residues long. The V and J ends lost 4 bases and 1 base respectively, with 9 bases between them. Germline CDR1 reads MDHEN; CDR2 reads SYDVKM.

This clone appeared once. The chain carries TRBV28 and TRBJ1-2; D ambiguous. The length of the CDR3 is 15 residues. Germline CDR1 and CDR2: MDHEN and SYDVKM. Trimming cost V 1 base and J 2 bases, with 11 bases left between them. The CDR3 is CASSLFYRPNYGYTF. The CDR3 DNA follows: TGTGCCAGCAGTTTATTTTACCGGCCCAACTATGGCTACACCTTC.

The rearrangement links TRBV6-6 to TRBJ2-7; 10 nucleotides agree with TRBD1. Germline lookup yields CDR1 MNHNY and CDR2 SVGAGI (reference sequence). The V segment lost 7 bases and the J segment 5 bases; nucleotides outside the gene matches: 8. CDR3 length: 14 residues. The CDR3 bases are TGTGCCAGCACGGGGACAGGGGAAAGGCACGAGCAGTACTTC. Translation: CASTGTGERHEQYF.

The chain carries TRBV6-1 and TRBJ2-7, with D unclear. This CDR3 is 13 amino acids long. Germline V lookup: CDR1 MNHNS, CDR2 SASEGT. V was clipped by 6 bases and J by 1 base, with 10 bases between them. CDR3 sequence (DNA): TGTGCCAGCAGCTTGGAAGGATCCTACGAGCAGTACTTC. This translates into CASSLEGSYEQYF.